This record covers a single T cell receptor beta chain. This clonotype came up many times. Its antigen is currently not known. No base quality values were provided; no much bigger clone lies one nucleotide off. A patient counted as having stable Graves' hyperthyroidism if no progression to ophthalmopathy occurred over 18 months of follow-up. Hyperthyroidism patients were newly diagnosed, had a disease duration of under 2 months, and were aged 18 to 65 years. Patients with uncontrolled infections, other autoimmune diseases, pregnancy or lactation were excluded. Diagnoses were established on the basis of clinical symptoms, serum thyroxine and TRAb, thyroid ultrasound, and orbital computed tomography. Total RNA was extracted using Trizol reagent, and RNA quality was assessed on an Agilent 2100 Bioanalyzer. TCR beta CDR3 regions were amplified from RNA transcripts. The TCR CDR3 was subjected to a first round of RT-PCR using the HTBI primer set and the Qiagen OneStep RT-PCR kit. Libraries were constructed in a second round of multiplex PCR, after which size selection and purification were carried out. Libraries were sequenced paired-end with 100 bp reads on an Illumina HiSeq2000. As for the original processing: SOAPnuke was used to process the raw data, throwing out any read that contained adapters or uncalled bases, had a mean Phred below 15, or lacked an exact constant-primer or identifier match. High-quality paired reads were merged with COPE v1.2.5, and unique nucleotide sequences were defined as clonotypes. MiTCR v1.1 was used to align the clonotypes against IMGT TRBV, TRBD and TRBJ reference segments. The analysis was restricted to V-J combinations with a frequency above 0.0001, which together covered just over 98% of the repertoires. The TCS score was defined as the ratio of F50 (clonal expansion) to E x V (chaos), calculated using BLOSUM62-based TCRdist between CDR3 peptides within each V-J. Welch's t-statistics and random forest reduced around 550 V-J features to around 14, which were used in a naive Bayes classifier (R e1071). TCRdb redid the processing of the public reads, applying fastp at Q25 and MiXCR, and retained in-frame beta chains. CDR3 protein duplicates are merged, each entry listing the most common genes and DNA. The V and J calls and clone size come from TCRdb's table, not from the authors' own analysis. This sample holds roughly 580,000 distinct CDR3 sequences; around 42% were observed only once. The top ten constitute approximately 8.2% of the sample.

V is cut by 8 bases and J by 0 bases, and the space between the germline ends is 19 bases. Taken from cysteine to phenylalanine, the CDR3 has 15 residues. Of all the DNA, just the CDR3 is kept, 45 bases in frame from base 1. CDR1 SQVTM and CDR2 ANQGSEA were looked up in the germline V gene. The sample is drawn from a study of T cells in Graves' hyperthyroidism and ophthalmopathy (dated by TCRdb to between 2017 and 2020). In terms of the full investigation: TCR V-J signatures able to tell the groups apart were searched for in a discovery cohort of 90 to 100 patients, of whom over 40 had Graves' ophthalmopathy and roughly 58 had stable Graves' hyperthyroidism. Once sampling was done, hyperthyroidism patients were given methimazole at a starting dose of 30 mg daily, whereas ophthalmopathy patients were given high-dose intravenous methylprednisolone. Prospective prediction of ophthalmopathy was tested in an independent validation cohort of fewer than 20 hyperthyroidism patients and 17 patients who later progressed to ophthalmopathy. The approximately 90 discovery patients were randomly split 7:3 into training and test sets. In addition, the study compared T-cell repertoires in thyroid tissue and in blood from about six Graves' hyperthyroidism patients. The paper describes TCR Vbeta CDR3 sequencing of more than 120 peripheral blood samples, made up of roughly 45 ophthalmopathy patients, around 78 hyperthyroidism patients and approximately 17 progressor patients. What the work shows at the level of the full study, not this receptor alone: A 13 V-J signature model separated ophthalmopathy from stable hyperthyroidism, with about 88% sensitivity and about 81% specificity in cross-validation and 80%/75% in testing. No statistical method was used to set the sample size in advance, and investigators knew the group allocation. In validation, the model predicted progression to ophthalmopathy a median of approximately 6.3 months before onset, with about 67% sensitivity and roughly 79% specificity. Most expanded thyroid clonotypes (frequency above 0.001) were also detected in blood, suggesting blood repertoires may reflect thyroid immune responses.

This clonotype was sampled from a woman aged 18 to 35 with Graves' hyperthyroidism. Donor details come from another sample of the same person, matched by shared clones. The sample was peripheral blood or thyroid tissue (not recorded which). The chain uses TRBV29-1 and TRBJ1-1; possibly the D gene is TRBD1, per 6 matching bases. The DNA reads as follows: TGCAGCATTACAGGGCATACCTTAATGAACACTGAAGCTTTCTTT. Its protein product is CSITGHTLMNTEAFF.